This is a list of T cell receptor beta chains from one sample in a study of control samples from healthy donors and cancer patients. Profiling relied on immunoSEQ multiplex PCR, and the TCRdb table lists in-frame clones only, not all of them. The data contain roughly 100,000 clones, 92% of them singletons. Sequenced sample: blood. These receptors all come from a woman in her late teens or twenties in good health. CDR3s include the opening cysteine and the closing phenylalanine or tryptophan. A D gene is named only where the DNA matches it firmly. The size entry is marked missing in some rows and otherwise reads once, few, many or a size class.

CDR3 protein	CDR3 DNA	D gene	clone size	V gene	J gene
CASSGQGSDEQYF	TGTGCCAGCAGTGGCCAGGGAAGCGACGAGCAGTACTTC	NA	NA	TRBV6-6	TRBJ2-7
CASSYSWGERGELFF	TGTGCCAGCAGTTACTCGTGGGGGGAAAGGGGGGAGCTGTTTTTT	NA	NA	TRBV6-5	TRBJ2-2
CSASGEQPQHF	TGCAGTGCCTCAGGGGAACAGCCCCAGCATTTT	NA	NA	TRBV20-1	TRBJ1-5
CASSSLAIWETQYF	TGTGCCAGCAGTTCACTAGCTATTTGGGAGACCCAGTACTTC	NA	NA	TRBV6-5	TRBJ2-5
CASSSAQRGGETQYF	TGTGCCAGCAGCTCGGCCCAGCGGGGCGGGGAGACCCAGTACTTC	TRBD2	NA	TRBV5-6	TRBJ2-5
CASSPEAGTITDTQYF	TGTGCCAGCAGCCCAGAAGCGGGAACGATCACAGATACGCAGTATTTT	TRBD2	NA	TRBV9	TRBJ2-3
CASSDSTAANTEAFF	TGTGCCAGCAGTGACTCGACCGCGGCGAACACTGAAGCTTTCTTT	NA	NA	TRBV6-4	TRBJ1-1
CAILTDGQVFTGELFF	TGTGCCATCCTAACCGACGGACAAGTGTTCACCGGGGAGCTGTTTTTT	NA	NA	TRBV2	TRBJ2-2
CATSDLRSGQGTGNTIYF	TGTGCCACCAGTGATTTGAGGTCGGGCCAGGGGACTGGAAACACCATATATTTT	NA	NA	TRBV24-1	TRBJ1-3
CASSLWELASGDEQFF	TGTGCCAGCAGTTTATGGGAGCTAGCGAGTGGGGATGAGCAGTTCTTC	NA	few	TRBV28	TRBJ2-1
CASSVEGQNSPLHF	TGTGCCAGCAGCGTAGAGGGACAGAATTCACCCCTCCACTTT	TRBD1	NA	TRBV9	TRBJ1-6
CASSFYPGSSGEKNYNEQFF	TGCGCCAGCAGCTTCTACCCCGGGTCTAGCGGGGAAAAAAACTACAATGAGCAGTTCTTC	TRBD2	NA	TRBV5-1	TRBJ2-1
CASSIPGRGRSGANVLTF	TGTGCCAGTAGTATCCCCGGCAGGGGACGCTCTGGGGCCAACGTCCTGACTTTC	NA	NA	TRBV19	TRBJ2-6
CASSASPGLAGDEQYF	TGTGCCAGCAGCGCATCACCGGGACTAGCGGGAGACGAGCAGTACTTC	TRBD2	NA	TRBV9	TRBJ2-7
CASSDEDGGLGAFF	TGTGCCAGCAGTGACGAGGACGGAGGATTGGGGGCTTTCTTT	NA	NA	TRBV2	TRBJ1-1
CASSRGGMNTEAFF	TGTGCCAGCAGTCGGGGGGGCATGAACACTGAAGCTTTCTTT	NA	NA	TRBV7-8	TRBJ1-1
CASSFIQGVGLSSGANVLTF	TGTGCCAGCAGTTTTATCCAGGGAGTGGGGTTGAGCTCTGGGGCCAACGTCCTGACTTTC	NA	NA	TRBV27	TRBJ2-6
CASSQLAGTTYEQYF	TGTGCCAGCAGCCAATTAGCGGGGACTACCTACGAGCAGTACTTC	TRBD2	few	TRBV4-2	TRBJ2-7
CALLVPGNEKLFF	TGTGCCCTCCTGGTTCCGGGTAATGAAAAACTGTTTTTT	NA	NA	TRBV27	TRBJ1-4
CATSQPTDSNQPQHF	TGTGCCACCAGCCAACCCACAGATAGCAATCAGCCCCAGCATTTT	NA	NA	TRBV24-1	TRBJ1-5
CASSFDTFMNTEAFF	TGTGCCAGCAGCTTCGACACCTTCATGAACACTGAAGCTTTCTTT	NA	NA	TRBV6-2/TRBV6-3	TRBJ1-1
CAWSVGGGVDEKLFF	TGTGCCTGGAGTGTCGGGGGAGGGGTTGATGAAAAACTGTTTTTT	NA	NA	TRBV30	TRBJ1-4
CATVGPGQENTIYF	TGTGCCACGGTGGGACCAGGGCAGGAAAACACCATATATTTT	NA	NA	TRBV28	TRBJ1-3
CASSYSGTGLGQPQHF	TGTGCCAGCAGTTACTCGGGGACAGGTCTAGGGCAGCCCCAGCATTTT	TRBD1	NA	TRBV6-5	TRBJ1-5
CAWTLLMQTEAFF	TGTGCCTGGACCCTCCTCATGCAGACTGAAGCTTTCTTT	NA	NA	TRBV30	TRBJ1-1
CASSLAQGSLYGYTF	TGCGCCAGCAGCTTGGCACAGGGCTCCCTATATGGCTACACCTTC	NA	NA	TRBV5-1	TRBJ1-2
CASSQSGASSYNEQFF	TGTGCCAGCAGCCAATCCGGGGCAAGCTCCTACAATGAGCAGTTCTTC	NA	once	TRBV14	TRBJ2-1
CASSLWDSNYEQYF	TGTGCCAGCAGCTTATGGGACAGCAACTACGAGCAGTACTTC	TRBD1	NA	TRBV7-2	TRBJ2-7
CASSLPQEGARGTEAFF	TGTGCCAGCAGCTTACCCCAGGAGGGGGCGCGGGGCACTGAAGCTTTCTTT	TRBD1	NA	TRBV11-2	TRBJ1-1
CASSQDWGQGARNTIYF	TGTGCCAGCAGCCAAGACTGGGGACAGGGGGCTAGAAACACCATATATTTT	TRBD1	few	TRBV4-2	TRBJ1-3
CASRTSGNTGELFF	TGTGCCAGTCGGACTAGCGGGAACACCGGGGAGCTGTTTTTT	TRBD2	NA	TRBV19	TRBJ2-2
CAWDRDRTSPLHF	TGTGCCTGGGATAGGGACAGAACTTCACCCCTCCACTTT	TRBD1	NA	TRBV30	TRBJ1-6
CATSRERTSGVFSTDTQYF	TGTGCCACCAGCAGGGAGCGGACTAGCGGGGTATTTAGCACAGATACGCAGTATTTT	TRBD2	NA	TRBV15	TRBJ2-3
CASSSGRQPQHF	TGTGCCAGCAGTTCAGGGCGGCAGCCCCAGCATTTT	NA	NA	TRBV6-5	TRBJ1-5
CASSLNWDGSYEQYF	TGTGCCAGCAGCCTCAATTGGGACGGCTCCTACGAGCAGTACTTC	NA	once	TRBV7-6	TRBJ2-7
CASSLRLAAPRLYNEQFF	TGCGCCAGCAGCTTGAGACTAGCGGCGCCTCGCCTCTACAATGAGCAGTTCTTC	TRBD2	NA	TRBV5-1	TRBJ2-1
CATSDMGHSGELFF	TGTGCCACCAGTGACATGGGGCATAGCGGGGAGCTGTTTTTT	NA	once	TRBV24-1	TRBJ2-2
CASSIGLGQPQHF	TGTGCCAGTAGTATAGGTCTGGGTCAGCCCCAGCATTTT	NA	few	TRBV19	TRBJ1-5
CASSLEHFGGELFF	TGCGCCAGCAGCTTGGAGCATTTTGGCGGGGAGCTGTTTTTT	NA	NA	TRBV5-1	TRBJ2-2